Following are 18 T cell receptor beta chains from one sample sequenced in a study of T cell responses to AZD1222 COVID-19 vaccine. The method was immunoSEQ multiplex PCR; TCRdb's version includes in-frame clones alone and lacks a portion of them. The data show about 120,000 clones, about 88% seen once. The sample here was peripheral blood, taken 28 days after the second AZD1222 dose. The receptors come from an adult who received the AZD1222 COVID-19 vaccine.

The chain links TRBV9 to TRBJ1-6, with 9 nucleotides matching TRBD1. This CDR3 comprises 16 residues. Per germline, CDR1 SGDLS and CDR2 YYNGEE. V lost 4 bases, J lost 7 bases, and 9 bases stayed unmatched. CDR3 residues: CASSPMDRGGNSPLHF. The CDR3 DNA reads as TGTGCCAGCAGCCCAATGGACAGGGGAGGCAATTCACCCCTCCACTTT. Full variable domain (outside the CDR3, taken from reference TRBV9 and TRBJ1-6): DSGVTQTPKHLITATGQRVTLRCSPRSGDLSVYWYQQSLDQGLQFLIQYYNGEERAKGNILERFSAQQFPDLHSELNLSSLELGDSALYFCASSPMDRGGNSPLHFGNGTRLTVT.

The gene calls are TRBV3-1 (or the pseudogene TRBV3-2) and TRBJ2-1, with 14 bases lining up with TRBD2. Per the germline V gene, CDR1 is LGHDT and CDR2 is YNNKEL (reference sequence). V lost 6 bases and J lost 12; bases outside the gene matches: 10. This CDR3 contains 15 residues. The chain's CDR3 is CASSPTSGGAFGQFF. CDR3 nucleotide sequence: TGTGCCAGCAGTCCGACTAGCGGGGGGGCTTTTGGGCAGTTCTTC.

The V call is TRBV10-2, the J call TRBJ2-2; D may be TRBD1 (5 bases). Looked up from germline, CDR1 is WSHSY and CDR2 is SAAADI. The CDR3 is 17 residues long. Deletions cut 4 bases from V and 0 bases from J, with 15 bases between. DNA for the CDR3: TGCGCCAGCAGTGGTAAGACCACAGGTCCGAACACCGGGGAGCTGTTTTTT. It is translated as CASSGKTTGPNTGELFF.

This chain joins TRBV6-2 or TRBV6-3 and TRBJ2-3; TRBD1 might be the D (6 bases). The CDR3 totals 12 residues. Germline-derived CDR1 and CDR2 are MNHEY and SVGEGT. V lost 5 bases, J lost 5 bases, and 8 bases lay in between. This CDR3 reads CASSQGKDTQYF. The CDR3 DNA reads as TGTGCCAGCAGTCAGGGGAAAGATACGCAGTATTTT.

As DNA, the CDR3 is TGTGCCAGCAGTTACCATTCCGGGCAGACTGGAAACACCATATATTTT. Its protein product is CASSYHSGQTGNTIYF. The chain has TRBV6-5 and TRBJ1-3; D remains unclear. Germline loops: CDR1 MNHEY, CDR2 SVGAGI. With 2 bases removed from V and 2 bases from J, the gap between germline ends came to 13 bases. The CDR3 totals 16 residues.

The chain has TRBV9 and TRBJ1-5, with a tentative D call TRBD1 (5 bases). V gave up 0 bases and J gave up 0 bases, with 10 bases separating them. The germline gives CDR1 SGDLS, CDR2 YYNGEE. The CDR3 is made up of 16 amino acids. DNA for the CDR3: TGTGCCAGCAGCGTAGGAGGGGACCATAGCAATCAGCCCCAGCATTTT. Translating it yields CASSVGGDHSNQPQHF.

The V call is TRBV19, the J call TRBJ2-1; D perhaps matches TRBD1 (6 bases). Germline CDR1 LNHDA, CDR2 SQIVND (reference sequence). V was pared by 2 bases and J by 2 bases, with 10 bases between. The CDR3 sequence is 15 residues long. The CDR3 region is CASSIRGDTYNEQFF. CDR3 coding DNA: TGTGCCAGTAGTATAAGAGGGGACACCTACAATGAGCAGTTCTTC.

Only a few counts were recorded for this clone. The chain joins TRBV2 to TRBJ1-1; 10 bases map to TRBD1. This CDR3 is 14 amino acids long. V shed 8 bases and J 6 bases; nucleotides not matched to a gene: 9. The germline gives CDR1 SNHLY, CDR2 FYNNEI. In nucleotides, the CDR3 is TGTGCCAGCTCCATGGGACAGGGGACAGCTGAAGCTTTCTTT. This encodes CASSMGQGTAEAFF.

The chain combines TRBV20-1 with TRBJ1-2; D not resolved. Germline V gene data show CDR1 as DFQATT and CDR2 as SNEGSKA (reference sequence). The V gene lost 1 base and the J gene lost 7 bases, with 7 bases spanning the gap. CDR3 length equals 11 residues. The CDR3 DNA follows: TGCAGTGCTAGAGCAGGTGGTGGCTACACCTTC. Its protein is CSARAGGGYTF.

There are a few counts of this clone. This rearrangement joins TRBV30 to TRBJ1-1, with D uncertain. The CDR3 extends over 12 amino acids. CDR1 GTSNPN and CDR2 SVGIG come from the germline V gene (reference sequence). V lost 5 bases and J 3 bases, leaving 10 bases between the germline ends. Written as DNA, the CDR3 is TGTGCCTGGGGCCGCGGCTACACTGAAGCTTTCTTT. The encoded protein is CAWGRGYTEAFF.

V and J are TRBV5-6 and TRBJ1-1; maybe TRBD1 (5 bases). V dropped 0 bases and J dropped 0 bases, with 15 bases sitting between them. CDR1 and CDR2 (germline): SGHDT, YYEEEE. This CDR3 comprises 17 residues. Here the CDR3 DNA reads TGTGCCAGCAGCTTGGTTACCCCTCGGGGGGTGAACACTGAAGCTTTCTTT. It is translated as CASSLVTPRGVNTEAFF.

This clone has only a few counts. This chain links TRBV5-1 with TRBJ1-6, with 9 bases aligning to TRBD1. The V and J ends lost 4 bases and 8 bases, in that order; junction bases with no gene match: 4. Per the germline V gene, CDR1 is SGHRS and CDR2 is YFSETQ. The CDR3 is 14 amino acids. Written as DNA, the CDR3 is TGCGCCAGCAGCCCGGGACAGGGCTATTCACCCCTCCACTTT. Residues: CASSPGQGYSPLHF.

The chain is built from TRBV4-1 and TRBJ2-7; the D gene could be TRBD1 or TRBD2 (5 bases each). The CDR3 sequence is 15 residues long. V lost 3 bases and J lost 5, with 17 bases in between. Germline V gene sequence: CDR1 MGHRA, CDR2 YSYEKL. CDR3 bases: TGCGCCAGCAGCCACACCTGGGGCCCTAGCCACGAGCAGTACTTC. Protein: CASSHTWGPSHEQYF.

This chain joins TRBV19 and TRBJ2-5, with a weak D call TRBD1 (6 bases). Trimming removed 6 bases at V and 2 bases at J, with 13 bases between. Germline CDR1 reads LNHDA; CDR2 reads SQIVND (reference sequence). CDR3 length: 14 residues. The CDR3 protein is CASRTSRGQETQYF. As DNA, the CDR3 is TGTGCCAGTAGGACCAGCAGGGGACAAGAGACCCAGTACTTC. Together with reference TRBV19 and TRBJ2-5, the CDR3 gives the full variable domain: DGGITQSPKYLFRKEGQNVTLSCEQNLNHDAMYWYRQDPGQGLRLIYYSQIVNDFQKGDIAEGYSVSREKKESFPLTVTSAQKNPTAFYLCASRTSRGQETQYFGPGTRLLVL.

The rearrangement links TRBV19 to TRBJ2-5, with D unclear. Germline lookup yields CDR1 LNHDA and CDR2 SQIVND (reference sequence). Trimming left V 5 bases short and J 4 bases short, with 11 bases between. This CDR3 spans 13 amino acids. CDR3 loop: CASSPPRRETQYF. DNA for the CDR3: TGTGCCAGTAGTCCCCCCCGTCGAGAGACCCAGTACTTC.

This CDR3 reads CASSQPLGGAGSGNTIYF. The CDR3 DNA follows: TGTGCCAGCAGCCAGCCCCTAGGGGGGGCAGGTTCTGGAAACACCATATATTTT. The chain employs TRBV4-2 and TRBJ1-3; maybe TRBD1 (6 bases). The CDR3 loop spans 18 amino acids. V was cut by 3 bases and J by 1 base, with 19 bases left in between. Germline values: CDR1 LGHNA, CDR2 YNFKEQ.

CDR3 in amino acids: CATSRATGGYGYTF. The CDR3 DNA reads TGTGCCACCAGCAGAGCGACAGGGGGCTATGGCTACACCTTC. This sequence joins TRBV15 and TRBJ1-2, with 9 bases fitting TRBD1. Germline V lookup: CDR1 LNHNV, CDR2 YYDKDF (reference sequence). V shed 1 base, J shed 4 bases, and the junction held 1 base outside the gene matches. The CDR3 contains 14 residues.

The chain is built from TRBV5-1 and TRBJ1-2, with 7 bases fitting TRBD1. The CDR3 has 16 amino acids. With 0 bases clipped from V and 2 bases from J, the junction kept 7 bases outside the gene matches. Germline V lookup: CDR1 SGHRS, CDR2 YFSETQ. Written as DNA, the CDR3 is TGCGCCAGCAGCTTGGGAGGCGGCAGGGGGAACTATGGCTACACCTTC. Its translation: CASSLGGGRGNYGYTF.